The clone carrying this TCR beta chain was seen repeatedly, ten times or more. These data originate in a study of Graves' ophthalmopathy and Graves' hyperthyroidism. Diagnostic conclusions were grounded in clinical symptoms, serum thyroxine, TRAb, thyroid ultrasound and orbital computed tomography. RNA transcripts were the source from which TCR beta CDR3 regions were amplified. An initial RT-PCR round employing HTBI primers preceded a second-round multiplex PCR. TCRdb analysed the multiplex PCR reads with MiXCR anew, one entry per CDR3 protein. The sample shows about 620,000 distinct CDR3 sequences, about a fifth of them seen only once. Germline trimming cut 6 bases from V and 2 bases from J; bases unmatched to any gene: 6. The CDR3 is 14 residues long.

This TCR came from a woman aged 18-29 years with stable Graves' hyperthyroidism. Some clones in this sample may be carry-over from other donors' samples. The sequencing input was peripheral blood. The chain employs TRBV12-3 or TRBV12-4 and TRBJ2-7; 8 nucleotides match TRBD1. The CDR3 DNA follows: TGTGCCAGCAGACTTCAGGGGGCCCCCTACGAGCAGTACTTC. It specifies CASRLQGAPYEQYF.